The sequence of this TCR beta chain was determined in a study of molecular identifiers for immune sequencing clone quantification. Looking at the study overall: Replicate experiments divided RNA from around 20,000 or 100,000 naive CD8 cells into five parts and sequenced four. Study findings and constraints: Clones carrying above 20 RNA copies accounted for over 98% of effector molecules, under 1% in naive cells.

This clonotype was seen ten or more times. The antigen is not known. A CD8+CD4-CCR7+CD45RA+ gate was used to sort naive CD8 T cells. V lost 9 bases, J lost 4 bases, and 20 bases lay in between. The CDR3 has 15 residues. Germline-derived CDR1 and CDR2 are SGHRS and YFSETQ. For bulk TCR libraries, previously described methods and listed TCR primers were used. TCRdb re-analysed the PCR reads in MiXCR, keeping a single row per CDR3 protein. The data contain about 500,000 distinct CDR3 sequences, about a fifth of them singletons. The sequence came from a human donor in good health. Some libraries in this study had Jurkat cell RNA spiked in. The sample taken for sequencing was naive CD8+ T cells from blood, with Jurkat cell RNA spiked in. The subset is: FACS-sorted CD8+CD4-CCR7+CD45RA+ naive T cells. The chain combines TRBV5-1 with TRBJ2-1, with D perhaps TRBD1 (5 bases). For the CDR3, the DNA is TGCGCCACGACATCAGGGCTATCCGGATACAATGAGCAGTTCTTC. Protein: CATTSGLSGYNEQFF.